This T cell receptor (beta chain) is from a study of Ad26.COV2.S vaccination and SARS-CoV-2 variants (dated by TCRdb to 2020 to 2022). General notes on the study: Donors in the vaccine arm were drawn from COV1001, a multicentre, randomized, double-blind, placebo-controlled phase I-IIa trial testing Ad26.COV2.S in healthy adults. Ad26.COV2.S was administered intramuscularly at 5 x 10^10 or 1 x 10^11 viral particles, either as a single shot or as two shots given 56 days apart. TCRbeta repertoire sequencing served as the tool for gauging how specific and how broad the SARS-CoV-2-reactive T cell receptors were following Ad26.COV2.S vaccination. A total of 32 samples were included in the TCR-sequenced set, comprising roughly 19 Ad26.COV2.S vaccine recipients, 5 placebo recipients and 8 SARS-CoV-2 convalescent individuals. Participants in the trial were split at random into five groups of five each, receiving low-dose or high-dose Ad26.COV2.S once or twice, or else placebo on both occasions. Throughout the experiments and outcome assessment, investigators stayed blinded to trial group allocation.

For this clone: Its antigen is unknown. One base away there is no much larger clone; base qualities are not given.

The CDR3 spans 18 residues, from the cysteine through the phenylalanine. The read is trimmed to its CDR3 DNA, 54 bases read in frame from base 1. Sequences LNHDA (CDR1) and SQIVND (CDR2) are obtained from the germline V gene (reference sequence). The junction shows trimming of 5 bases on V and 0 bases on J, and the gene matches do not reach 12 bases of it. General conclusions and limits of the study: After vaccination, spike-specific CD8+ and CD4+ T cell responses were reported to show substantial breadth. Comparing responses between vaccine doses or regimens was not something the study was powered to do. Vaccine and placebo recipients had similar non-spike TCR breadth, a finding consistent with the vaccine containing only spike. Spike-specific TCR breadth was higher in Ad26.COV2.S recipients than in placebo recipients (P = 0.0014). The authors noted that total T cell responses may have been underestimated by the TCR breadth and depth analyses.

The immunoSEQ Assay was the method used to sequence TCRbeta CDR3 regions. After extraction, genomic DNA underwent amplification by bias-controlled multiplex PCR, followed by high-throughput sequencing. The original pipeline was this. To quantify the absolute abundance of every unique TCRbeta CDR3 region, sequences were collapsed and filtered. T cell fraction was estimated by normalizing TCRbeta template counts to usable DNA, with usable DNA measured through amplification of reference genes found in all nucleated cells. Repertoire TCRs were annotated as SARS-CoV-2-specific when V gene, CDR3 amino acid sequence and J gene were exactly matched to a known reactive TCR set. The reference SARS-CoV-2 TCR set was obtained from MIRA and was filtered for enrichment in COVID-19-positive ImmuneCODE repertoires, whereby public or cross-reactive TCRs were removed. Using the MIRA antigens, annotated TCRs were further analysed by specific ORF or by position within an ORF. Breadth was defined as the number of annotated unique rearrangements divided by the total number of unique productive rearrangements, and depth was defined as the summed frequency of the annotated unique rearrangements. Two-sided Wilcoxon rank-sum tests were applied when comparing TCR breadth between groups. This immuneACCESS table, as held by TCRdb, lists in-frame sequences with V and J called but not all clones. Of the missing ones, under half trace to an unresolved V gene in checked studies; the others have no known cause. D and trimming were read from the DNA, whereas the V and J calls and clone size are those reported in that table. The sample data list roughly 510,000 clones, and 87% of these were observed just once. The top ten clones comprise about 13% of the sample.

The treatment or condition label here, explained by the study, means: roughly 19 received Ad26.COV2.S at low or high dose, single or two shots; several received placebo; per-sample allocation not given. For vaccine and placebo recipients, repertoires were sequenced using samples collected on day 63 after the first injection. Between 29 July and 7 August 2020, Cohort 1b enrolled fewer than 30 adults aged 18-55 years at one site in Boston, USA. Ad26.COV2.S was a replication-incompetent adenovirus type 26 vector expressing a prefusion-stabilized SARS-CoV-2 spike protein from the original Wuhan strain.

This sequence originates from a person aged 18-60 years who received the Ad26.COV2.S COVID-19 vaccine or a placebo. The chain was built from TRBV19 and TRBJ1-5; the junction holds 8 bases that match TRBD1. This specimen was peripheral blood, taken in a trial of Ad26.COV2.S vaccine versus placebo. The CDR3 is CASSSVAGGPISNQPQHF. In nucleotide form, the sequence is TGTGCCAGTAGTTCGGTGGCAGGGGGCCCCATTAGCAATCAGCCCCAGCATTTT.